The 14 T cell receptor beta chains reported below all come from one sample, sequenced in a study of human T cells and chemical hapten exposure. TCRdb fed the RACE reads into MiXCR, producing one record per CDR3 protein. This table holds a few hundred thousand distinct CDR3 sequences, about 4.8% found once. Time point: patch test 1, 2 weeks after DPC sensitization. Indicated treatment: therapeutic diphenylcyclopropenone sensitization with weekly scalp DPC. The sequenced sample was whole blood, obtained in connection with sensitization to the hapten diphenylcyclopropenone (DPC). The receptors were sampled from a woman aged 45-59 years with alopecia areata. Some clones in this sample may be carry-over from other donors' samples.

This clonotype was detected only a few times. The CDR3 coding sequence is TGCGCCAGCAGCCAGGGAAACACCGGGGAGCTGTTTTTT. It codes for CASSQGNTGELFF. The chain carries TRBV5-1 and TRBJ2-2; perhaps TRBD1 as D (5 bases). Germline CDR1 is SGHRS and CDR2 is YFSETQ. The CDR3 contains 13 residues. Trimming pared 4 bases from V and 2 bases from J, leaving 6 bases between.

This clonotype was seen ten or more times. The chain employs TRBV7-6 and TRBJ2-3; TRBD2 is a possible D gene (5 bases). V was cut by 10 bases and J by 6 bases, with 17 bases left in between. CDR3 size: 13 residues. Germline CDR1 reads SGHVS; CDR2 reads FNYEAQ. CDR3 loop: CANQADPLDTQYF. The DNA of the CDR3 is TGTGCCAACCAAGCGGACCCGCTTGATACGCAGTATTTT. The variable domain in full, with the rest retrieved from reference TRBV7-6 and TRBJ2-3, is GAGVSQSPRYKVTKRGQDVALRCDPISGHVSLYWYRQALGQGPEFLTYFNYEAQQDKSGLPNDRFSAERPEGSISTLTIQRTEQRDSAMYRCANQADPLDTQYFGPGTRLTVL.

This clonotype was found many times. The J gene is TRBJ2-3, the V gene TRBV18; D is undetermined. CDR3 length: 17 amino acids. V lost 3 bases and J 5 bases, leaving 21 bases between the germline ends. Germline lookup yields CDR1 KGHSH and CDR2 LQKENI. The CDR3 DNA reads TGTGCCAGCTCACCGACCGGGTCGACAAGGTCAAAAGATACGCAGTATTTT. It encodes CASSPTGSTRSKDTQYF.

This clonotype came up a few times. The genes are TRBV28 and TRBJ2-1; D is possibly TRBD1 or TRBD2 (9 bases each). The V end was cut by 3 bases, the J end by 8 bases, with 38 bases between. The CDR3 consists of 22 residues. The germline gives CDR1 MDHEN, CDR2 SYDVKM. The CDR3 bases are TGTGCCAGCAGTTTGCCCCCCCTCACAGGGGGCTCGGCGGGAGGGCCTCTGGATGAGCAGTTCTTC. Translated, it gives CASSLPPLTGGSAGGPLDEQFF.

Turning to this clonotype: This may stem from a read error, because a much larger clone lies one nucleotide away. The rearrangement joins TRBV5-1 to TRBJ2-5, with 10 bases that match TRBD1. The V segment lost 0 bases and the J segment 9 bases; nucleotides outside the gene matches: 8. Germline V CDR1 and CDR2: SGHRS, YFSETQ. The CDR3 is made up of 15 amino acids. In nucleotides, the CDR3 is TGCGCCAGCAGCTTGGCCGGGACAGGGGACGAGGCCCAGTACTTC. Amino acids: CASSLAGTGDEAQYF.

In its sample, this clonotype was seen many times. This chain connects TRBV5-5 to TRBJ1-2, with a tentative D call TRBD1 (6 bases). The germline V gene has CDR1 SGHKS and CDR2 YYEKEE (reference sequence). Trimming removed 5 bases at V and 5 bases at J, with 19 bases between. The length of the CDR3 is 15 residues. The CDR3 here is CASRKGELPLYGYTF. The DNA for the CDR3 is TGTGCCAGCAGGAAGGGGGAGCTGCCGCTTTATGGCTACACCTTC.

This clonotype was seen many times. This chain links TRBV28 with TRBJ1-3; 10 bases map to TRBD1. Germline V gene data show CDR1 as MDHEN and CDR2 as SYDVKM. This CDR3 region has 14 residues. V was pared by 6 bases and J by 4 bases, with 3 bases of the junction left unmatched. The CDR3 coding sequence is TGTGCCAGCAGCTGGGGACAGGGGGGAAACACCATATATTTT. Translation gives CASSWGQGGNTIYF.

This clonotype was seen many times. The CDR3 region is CASSYGTGANVLTF. CDR3 nucleotides: TGTGCCAGCAGCTATGGGACTGGGGCCAACGTCCTGACTTTC. The genes are TRBV12-3 or TRBV12-4 and TRBJ2-6; D gene uncertain. Trimming shortened V by 6 bases and J by 2 bases, and 8 bases separated the two germline ends. The CDR3 extends over 14 amino acids.

The chain carries TRBV27 and TRBJ1-1; 8 nucleotides match TRBD1. Trimming took 5 bases from V and 1 from J; bases not matched to a gene: 3. The germline CDR1 and CDR2 sequences are MNHEY and SMNVEV (reference sequence). This CDR3 has 14 amino acids. CDR3 in DNA: TGTGCCAGCAGTCGGACAGGGCCGAACACTGAAGCTTTCTTT. This encodes CASSRTGPNTEAFF.

This clonotype was detected ten times or more. This chain links TRBV30 with TRBJ1-2; TRBD1 matches at 9 bases. Germline V CDR1 and CDR2: GTSNPN, SVGIG (reference sequence). The CDR3 is 13 amino acids. With 5 bases clipped from V and 5 bases from J, the junction kept 6 bases outside the gene matches. This chain's CDR3 is CAWAGQGIYGYTF. In DNA form, the CDR3 reads TGTGCCTGGGCTGGACAGGGGATTTATGGCTACACCTTC. The complete variable domain, with remaining parts taken from reference TRBV30 and TRBJ1-2, reads SQTIHQWPATLVQPVGSPLSLECTVEGTSNPNLYWYRQAAGRGLQLLFYSVGIGQISSEVPQNLSASRPQDRQFILSSKKLLLSDSGFYLCAWAGQGIYGYTFGSGTRLTVV.

V usage is TRBV6-2 or TRBV6-3 and J usage is TRBJ1-5; D perhaps matches TRBD1 (6 bases). The length of the CDR3 is 12 residues. Trimming removed 6 bases at V and 9 bases at J, with 12 bases between. Germline CDR1 MNHEY, CDR2 SVGEGT. This CDR3 reads CASSPGTLPQHF. DNA for the CDR3: TGTGCCAGCAGCCCAGGGACACTGCCCCAGCATTTT.

This clonotype was seen only a few times. This chain joins TRBV4-2 and TRBJ2-3; the match to TRBD2 covers 9 bases. Germline trimming cut 4 bases from V and 7 bases from J; bases unmatched to any gene: 15. Germline loops: CDR1 LGHNA, CDR2 YNFKEQ. The CDR3 is made up of 17 amino acids. The CDR3 loop is CASSPRGGGEIQNTQYF. The CDR3 DNA reads TGTGCCAGCAGCCCCCGCGGCGGGGGGGAAATACAGAATACGCAGTATTTT.

This clonotype was counted at least ten times. This chain links TRBV20-1 with TRBJ1-3; D uncertain. This CDR3 has 18 residues. Trimming left V 1 base short and J 4 bases short, with 23 bases between. Germline values: CDR1 DFQATT, CDR2 SNEGSKA (reference sequence). For the CDR3, the DNA is TGCAGTGCTAGAGTTCCTTTAAGACACCAACCGTGGGGAAACACCATATATTTT. Protein product: CSARVPLRHQPWGNTIYF.

This clonotype appeared many times. The chain recombines TRBV28 with TRBJ1-2; D unresolved. CDR3 length: 14 amino acids. V was pared by 7 bases and J by 4 bases, with 16 bases between. Germline assignment: CDR1 MDHEN and CDR2 SYDVKM. DNA for the CDR3: TGTGCCAGCACTTCACGCCCCGAGACCTATGGCTACACCTTC. This encodes CASTSRPETYGYTF.